The 8 T cell receptor beta chains reported below all come from one sample, sequenced in a study of a mutant IDH1 vaccine in newly diagnosed glioma (dated by TCRdb to the early 2020s). Reading the label with the study, this specimen's time point is: week 47, end of study. Each vaccine dose, consisting of 300 ug of a 20-mer mutant IDH1 peptide in Montanide, was administered subcutaneously with topical imiquimod. The library was made by the immunoSEQ multiplex PCR assay. TCRdb mirrors the immuneACCESS table, restricted to in-frame sequences. Some clones are absent from its copies; in checked studies, under half trace to an unresolved V gene, and the reason for the others is unknown. Within this sample are 40,000 or so clones, with less than 85% of them counted one time only. The biggest ten clones account for under 20% of the sample. The antigens of these receptors remain unknown. The sequencing here drew on PBMCs, taken from a glioma patient whose treatment included an IDH1 peptide vaccine. All receptors come from a man aged 18 to 29 with glioma. Some clones in this sample may be carry-over from other donors' samples.

This chain connects TRBV7-8 to TRBJ2-2, with D unresolved. The V end was cut by 5 bases, the J end by 2 bases, with 9 bases between. The CDR3 runs 14 residues. Germline CDR1 is SGHVS and CDR2 is FQNEAQ. CDR3 coding DNA: TGTGCCAGCAGCCCTCTCCTAAACACCGGGGAGCTGTTTTTT. This encodes CASSPLLNTGELFF.

This clone was seen a handful of times. The chain links TRBV30 to TRBJ1-1; no clear D. CDR1 is GTSNPN and CDR2 is SVGIG in the germline V gene (reference sequence). The CDR3 consists of 12 residues. Trimming took off 1 base at V and 1 base at J, with 4 bases between the two ends. In nucleotides, the CDR3 is TGTGCCTGGAGTGGAGGGAACACTGAAGCTTTCTTT. Protein: CAWSGGNTEAFF.

The J gene is TRBJ2-7, the V gene TRBV29-1; TRBD2 aligns across 7 bases. CDR1 and CDR2 from the germline V gene are SQVTM and ANQGSEA. This CDR3 is 14 amino acids long. The V and J ends lost 4 bases and 6 bases, in that order; junction bases with no gene match: 12. The chain's CDR3 is CSVGQLLGGSEQYF. The CDR3 nucleotides read TGCAGCGTTGGCCAACTCCTGGGGGGGTCCGAGCAGTACTTC.

V usage is TRBV5-1 and J usage is TRBJ1-2, with TRBD1 matching over 7 bases. CDR3 length: 16 residues. V was pared by 0 bases and J by 0 bases, with 5 bases of the junction left unmatched. Per germline, CDR1 SGHRS and CDR2 YFSETQ. The CDR3 coding sequence is TGCGCCAGCAGCTTGGATCCCCAGGGGGCTAACTATGGCTACACCTTC. Encoded protein: CASSLDPQGANYGYTF.

The count of this clone is one. V usage is TRBV7-8 and J usage is TRBJ1-2; D is unclear. Germline loops: CDR1 SGHVS, CDR2 FQNEAQ. Trimming left V 3 bases short and J 7 bases short, with 12 bases between. CDR3 size: 13 residues. The CDR3 loop is CASSLSQVSGYTF. The DNA for the CDR3 is TGTGCCAGCAGCTTGTCGCAGGTTTCTGGCTACACCTTC.

The rearrangement joins TRBV7-2 to TRBJ1-1; 8 nucleotides line up with TRBD1. CDR1 and CDR2 (germline): SGHTA, FQGNSA. The CDR3 consists of 16 residues. J gave up 0 bases and V 6 bases, and 9 bases lay outside the gene matches. CDR3 DNA sequence: TGTGCCAGCAGTTTTGAGGCAGGGGGCCTGAACACTGAAGCTTTCTTT. This codes for CASSFEAGGLNTEAFF.

V and J are TRBV7-2 and TRBJ2-7; 13 nucleotides match TRBD2. V was clipped by 5 bases and J by 7 bases; unmatched bases: 8. The CDR3 totals 15 residues. Germline CDR1 is SGHTA and CDR2 is FQGNSA. The CDR3 DNA reads as TGTGCCAGCAGCAGGTGGACTAGCGGGAGCGGAGAGCAGTACTTC. As protein: CASSRWTSGSGEQYF.

J is TRBJ1-1 and V is TRBV19; 11 nucleotides line up with TRBD1. This CDR3 comprises 18 residues. V was clipped by 2 bases and J by 3 bases; unmatched bases: 11. Germline-derived CDR1 and CDR2 are LNHDA and SQIVND (reference sequence). The CDR3 DNA follows: TGTGCCAGTAGTATACGGGACAGGGGGTTAAGCGCGGACACTGAAGCTTTCTTT. It is translated as CASSIRDRGLSADTEAFF.